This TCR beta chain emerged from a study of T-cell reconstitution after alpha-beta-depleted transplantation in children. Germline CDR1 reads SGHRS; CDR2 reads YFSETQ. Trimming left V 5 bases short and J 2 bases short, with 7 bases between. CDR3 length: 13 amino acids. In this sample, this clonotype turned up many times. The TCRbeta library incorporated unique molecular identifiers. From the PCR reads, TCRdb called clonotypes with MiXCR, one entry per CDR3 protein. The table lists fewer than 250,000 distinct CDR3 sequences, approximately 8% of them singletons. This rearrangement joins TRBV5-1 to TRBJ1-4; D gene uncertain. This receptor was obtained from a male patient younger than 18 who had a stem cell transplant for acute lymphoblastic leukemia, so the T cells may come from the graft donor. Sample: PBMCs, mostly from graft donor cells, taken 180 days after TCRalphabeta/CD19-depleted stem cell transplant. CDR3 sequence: CASRQTTNEKLFF. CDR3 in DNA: TGCGCCAGCAGGCAGACGACTAATGAAAAACTGTTTTTT.